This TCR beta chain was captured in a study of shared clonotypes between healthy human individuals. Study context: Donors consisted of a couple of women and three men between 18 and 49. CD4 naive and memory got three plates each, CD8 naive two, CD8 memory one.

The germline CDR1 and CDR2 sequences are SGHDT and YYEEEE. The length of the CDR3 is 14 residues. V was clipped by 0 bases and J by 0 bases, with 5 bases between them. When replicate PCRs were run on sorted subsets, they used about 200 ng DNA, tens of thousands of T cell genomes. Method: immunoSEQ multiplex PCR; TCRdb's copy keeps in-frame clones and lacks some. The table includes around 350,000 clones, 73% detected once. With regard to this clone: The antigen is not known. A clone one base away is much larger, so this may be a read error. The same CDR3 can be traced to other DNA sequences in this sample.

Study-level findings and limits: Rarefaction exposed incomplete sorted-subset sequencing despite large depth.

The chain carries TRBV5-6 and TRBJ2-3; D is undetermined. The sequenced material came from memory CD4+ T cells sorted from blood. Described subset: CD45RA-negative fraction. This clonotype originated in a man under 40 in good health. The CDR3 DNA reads TGTGCCAGCAGCTTGGGACCAAGCACAGATACGCAGTATTTT. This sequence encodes CASSLGPSTDTQYF.